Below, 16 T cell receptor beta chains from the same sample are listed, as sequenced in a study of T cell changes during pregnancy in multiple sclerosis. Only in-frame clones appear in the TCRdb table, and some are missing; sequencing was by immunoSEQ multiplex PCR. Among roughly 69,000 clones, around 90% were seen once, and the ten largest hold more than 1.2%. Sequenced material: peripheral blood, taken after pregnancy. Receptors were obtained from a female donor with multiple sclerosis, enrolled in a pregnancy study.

The CDR3 nucleotides read TGTGCCAGCAGCTTGGCCGGGACACCACCTGGGGCCAACGTCCTGACTTTC. It is translated as CASSLAGTPPGANVLTF. V is TRBV5-8 and J is TRBJ2-6; maybe TRBD1 (6 bases). V was shortened by 0 bases and J by 2 bases, with 12 bases between the two germline ends. This CDR3 is built from 17 residues. CDR1 SGHTS and CDR2 YDEGEE come from the germline V gene.

The CDR3 region is CASSPAGVADTQYF. In nucleotides, the CDR3 is TGTGCCAGCAGCCCTGCAGGGGTGGCAGATACGCAGTATTTT. The rearrangement links TRBV6-5 to TRBJ2-3, with D possibly being TRBD1 (6 bases). The germline CDR1 and CDR2 sequences are MNHEY and SVGAGI. The CDR3 consists of 14 residues. With 6 bases removed from V and 4 bases from J, the gap between germline ends came to 14 bases.

The CDR3 loop is CSVETGAPYEQYF. CDR3 sequence (DNA): TGCAGCGTTGAGACAGGGGCCCCCTACGAGCAGTACTTC. V is TRBV29-1 and J is TRBJ2-7; 8 nucleotides agree with TRBD1. Germline V gene sequence: CDR1 SQVTM, CDR2 ANQGSEA. The length of the CDR3 is 13 residues. V lost 3 bases to trimming and J lost 2 bases; unmatched junction nucleotides: 3.

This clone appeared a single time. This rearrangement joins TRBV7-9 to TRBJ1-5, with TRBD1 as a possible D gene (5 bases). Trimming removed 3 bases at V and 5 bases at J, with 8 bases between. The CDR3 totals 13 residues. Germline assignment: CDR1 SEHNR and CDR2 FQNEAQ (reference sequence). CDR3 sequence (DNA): TGTGCCAGCAGCTTTCGGGGGGATCAGCCCCAGCATTTT. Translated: CASSFRGDQPQHF.

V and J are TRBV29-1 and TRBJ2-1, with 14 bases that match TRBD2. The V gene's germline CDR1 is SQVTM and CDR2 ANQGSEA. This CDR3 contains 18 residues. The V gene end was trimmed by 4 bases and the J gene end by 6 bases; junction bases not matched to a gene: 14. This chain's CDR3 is CSVVGAQAGLAGGNEQFF. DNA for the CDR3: TGCAGCGTTGTGGGGGCACAGGCAGGACTAGCGGGAGGCAATGAGCAGTTCTTC.

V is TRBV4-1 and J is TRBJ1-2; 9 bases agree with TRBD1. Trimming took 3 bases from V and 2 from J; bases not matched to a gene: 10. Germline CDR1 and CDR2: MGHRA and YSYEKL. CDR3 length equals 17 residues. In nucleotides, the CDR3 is TGCGCCAGCAGCCACGACCCGACAGGGGGAGAGAACTATGGCTACACCTTC. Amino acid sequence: CASSHDPTGGENYGYTF.

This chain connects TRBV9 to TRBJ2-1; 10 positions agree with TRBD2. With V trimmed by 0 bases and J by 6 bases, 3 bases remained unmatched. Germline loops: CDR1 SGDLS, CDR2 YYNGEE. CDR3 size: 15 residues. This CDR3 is CASSVVTSGVNEQFF. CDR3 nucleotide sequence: TGTGCCAGCAGCGTAGTAACTAGCGGGGTCAATGAGCAGTTCTTC.

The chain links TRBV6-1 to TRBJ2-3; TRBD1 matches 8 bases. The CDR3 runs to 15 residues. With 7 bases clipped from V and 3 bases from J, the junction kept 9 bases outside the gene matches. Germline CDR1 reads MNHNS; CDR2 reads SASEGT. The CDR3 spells CASTLGQGWTDTQYF. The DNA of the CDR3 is TGTGCCAGCACTTTAGGACAGGGATGGACAGATACGCAGTATTTT.

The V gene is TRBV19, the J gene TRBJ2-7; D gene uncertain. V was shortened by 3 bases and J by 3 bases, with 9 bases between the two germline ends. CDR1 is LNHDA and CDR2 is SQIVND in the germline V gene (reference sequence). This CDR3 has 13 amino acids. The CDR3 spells CASSMAVNYEQYF. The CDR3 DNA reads TGTGCCAGTAGTATGGCGGTAAACTACGAGCAGTACTTC.

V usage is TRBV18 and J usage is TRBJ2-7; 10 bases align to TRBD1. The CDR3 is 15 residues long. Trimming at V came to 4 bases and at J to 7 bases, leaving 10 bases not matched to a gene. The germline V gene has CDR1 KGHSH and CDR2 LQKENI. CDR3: CASSQGTGESGEQYF. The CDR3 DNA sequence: TGTGCCAGCTCACAAGGGACAGGGGAATCCGGGGAGCAGTACTTC.

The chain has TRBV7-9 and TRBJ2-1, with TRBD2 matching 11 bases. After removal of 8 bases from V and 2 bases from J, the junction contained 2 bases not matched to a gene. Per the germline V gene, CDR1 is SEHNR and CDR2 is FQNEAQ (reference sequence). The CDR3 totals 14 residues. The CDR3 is CASPGLAAYNEQFF. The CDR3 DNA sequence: TGTGCCAGCCCGGGACTAGCGGCCTACAATGAGCAGTTCTTC.

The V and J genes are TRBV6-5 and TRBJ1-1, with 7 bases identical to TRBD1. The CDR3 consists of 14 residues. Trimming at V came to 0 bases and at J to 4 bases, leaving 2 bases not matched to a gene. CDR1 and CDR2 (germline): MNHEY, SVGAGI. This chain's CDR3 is CASSYSTGSTEAFF. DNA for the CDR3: TGTGCCAGCAGTTACTCGACAGGGAGCACTGAAGCTTTCTTT.

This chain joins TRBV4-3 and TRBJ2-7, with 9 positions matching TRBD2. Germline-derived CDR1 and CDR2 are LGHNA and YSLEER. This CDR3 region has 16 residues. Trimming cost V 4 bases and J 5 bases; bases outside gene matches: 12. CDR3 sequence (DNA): TGCGCCAGCAGCCTTACCACCATAGCGGGAGCTGACGAGCAGTACTTC. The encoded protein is CASSLTTIAGADEQYF.

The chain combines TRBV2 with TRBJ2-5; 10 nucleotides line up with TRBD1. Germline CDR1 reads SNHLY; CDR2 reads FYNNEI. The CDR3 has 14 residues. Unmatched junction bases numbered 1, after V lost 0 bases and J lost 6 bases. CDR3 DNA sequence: TGTGCCAGCAGTGAAGCGGGACAGGGGAAGACCCAGTACTTC. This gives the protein CASSEAGQGKTQYF.

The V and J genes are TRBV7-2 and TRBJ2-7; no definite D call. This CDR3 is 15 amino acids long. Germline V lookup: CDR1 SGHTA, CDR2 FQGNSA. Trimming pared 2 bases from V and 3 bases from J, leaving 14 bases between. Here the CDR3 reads CASSLSLTVRYEQYF. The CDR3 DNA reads TGTGCCAGCAGCTTAAGCTTAACGGTACGCTACGAGCAGTACTTC. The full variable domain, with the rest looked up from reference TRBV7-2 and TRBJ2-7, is GAGVSQSPSNKVTEKGKDVELRCDPISGHTALYWYRQSLGQGLEFLIYFQGNSAPDKSGLPSDRFSAERTGGSVSTLTIQRTQQEDSAVYLCASSLSLTVRYEQYFGPGTRLTVT.

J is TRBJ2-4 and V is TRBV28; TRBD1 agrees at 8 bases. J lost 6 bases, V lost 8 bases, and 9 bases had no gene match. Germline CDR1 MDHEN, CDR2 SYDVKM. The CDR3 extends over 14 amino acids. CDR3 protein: CASGKTGEGNIQYF. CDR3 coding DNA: TGTGCCAGCGGGAAGACAGGGGAAGGAAACATTCAGTACTTC.